A selection of T cell receptor beta chains follows, all from one sample in a study of CD8+CD57+ T cells in acquired aplastic anemia. MiXCR, run by TCRdb on the reads, gives a single entry per CDR3 protein. Seen here are about 160,000 distinct CDR3 sequences, around half observed once, and the top ten hold roughly 3.5%. The sequencing sample was made of sorted CD4+, CD8+, or CD8+CD57+ T cells (not recorded which) from PBMCs. These receptors were collected from a human donor with aplastic anemia. Both conserved end residues are part of each CDR3. A D gene is named only where the DNA matches it firmly. Clone size is not always given. Where it is, it says once, few, many or a class for expanded clones.

j_gene: TRBJ1-6
abundance: .
d_gene: .
v_gene: TRBV20-1
CDR3nt: TGCAGTGCTATGGACAGTTATAATTCACCCCTCCACTTT
CDR3aa: CSAMDSYNSPLHF

j_gene: TRBJ2-1
abundance: .
d_gene: TRBD2
v_gene: TRBV24-1
CDR3nt: TGTGCCAGCAGCGGCGGAAGGGGGCTAGCGGGGGACAATGAGCAGTTCTTC
CDR3aa: CASSGGRGLAGDNEQFF

j_gene: TRBJ1-4
abundance: .
d_gene: .
v_gene: TRBV20-1
CDR3nt: TGCAGTCCACTGGGGGCTAGTGAAAAACTGTTTTTT
CDR3aa: CSPLGASEKLFF

j_gene: TRBJ2-3
abundance: .
d_gene: .
v_gene: TRBV25-1
CDR3nt: TGCGCCAGCAGCTCGCCCGGGGAAGATACGCAGTATTTT
CDR3aa: CASSSPGEDTQYF

j_gene: TRBJ2-3
abundance: few
d_gene: TRBD2
v_gene: TRBV9
CDR3nt: TGTGCCAGCAGCGTTCTTCCGGGGGGGAGGGCCGGGACAGATACGCAGTATTTT
CDR3aa: CASSVLPGGRAGTDTQYF

j_gene: TRBJ2-7
abundance: .
d_gene: .
v_gene: TRBV10-2
CDR3nt: TGCGCCAGCAGTGAGACCTACGAACAGTGCTTC
CDR3aa: CASSETYEQCF

j_gene: TRBJ1-1
abundance: many
d_gene: TRBD1
v_gene: TRBV4-2
CDR3nt: TGTGCCAGCAGCCATGTAGGACAGGGGAACACTGAAGCTTTCTTT
CDR3aa: CASSHVGQGNTEAFF

j_gene: TRBJ2-6
abundance: many
d_gene: .
v_gene: TRBV10-3
CDR3nt: TGTGCCATCAGTGCAGATTCTGGGGCCAACGTCCTGACTTTC
CDR3aa: CAISADSGANVLTF

j_gene: TRBJ1-2
abundance: .
d_gene: TRBD1
v_gene: TRBV15
CDR3nt: TGTGCCACCAGCACAGACAGGGGGCCCGGTGGCTACACCTTC
CDR3aa: CATSTDRGPGGYTF

j_gene: TRBJ1-1
abundance: .
d_gene: .
v_gene: TRBV18
CDR3nt: TGTGCCAGCTCAACAGTCGACACTGAAGCTTTCTTT
CDR3aa: CASSTVDTEAFF

j_gene: TRBJ1-4
abundance: .
d_gene: TRBD1
v_gene: TRBV19
CDR3nt: TGTGCCAGTAGTATTACAGGGGTCTCTAATGAAAAACTGCTTTTT
CDR3aa: CASSITGVSNEKLLF

j_gene: TRBJ2-3
abundance: .
d_gene: TRBD2
v_gene: TRBV4-2
CDR3nt: TGTGCCAGCAGCCTTCGGACTAGCGGGGGCGGGGATACGCAGTATTTT
CDR3aa: CASSLRTSGGGDTQYF

j_gene: TRBJ1-1
abundance: many
d_gene: TRBD1
v_gene: TRBV9
CDR3nt: TGTGCCAGCAGCCCAGGGACAGCGAACACTGAAGCTTTCTTT
CDR3aa: CASSPGTANTEAFF

j_gene: TRBJ1-5
abundance: .
d_gene: .
v_gene: TRBV9
CDR3nt: TGTGCCAGCAGCGTAGCCCCAGGGGCAGGGCAGCCCCAGCATTTT
CDR3aa: CASSVAPGAGQPQHF

j_gene: TRBJ2-1
abundance: many
d_gene: TRBD1
v_gene: TRBV6-2/TRBV6-3
CDR3nt: TGTGCCAGCACCCGGGACAGTTACAATGAGCAGTTCTTC
CDR3aa: CASTRDSYNEQFF

j_gene: TRBJ2-7
abundance: .
d_gene: .
v_gene: TRBV12-3/TRBV12-4
CDR3nt: TGTGCCAGCAGTTTAAAGGCGGATACCTACGAGCAGTACTTC
CDR3aa: CASSLKADTYEQYF

j_gene: TRBJ1-4
abundance: .
d_gene: .
v_gene: TRBV12-3/TRBV12-4
CDR3nt: TGTGCCAGCCGAGGGACGGGGGTTGAAAAACTGTTTTTT
CDR3aa: CASRGTGVEKLFF

j_gene: TRBJ2-1
abundance: many
d_gene: .
v_gene: TRBV7-9
CDR3nt: TGTGCCAGCAGCTTCCCTCAGGGGATAAATGAGCAGTTCTTC
CDR3aa: CASSFPQGINEQFF

j_gene: TRBJ1-4
abundance: few
d_gene: .
v_gene: TRBV3-1
CDR3nt: TGTGCCAGCGGGAAGCGGGGGTTAACTAATGAAAAACTGTTTTTT
CDR3aa: CASGKRGLTNEKLFF

j_gene: TRBJ1-5
abundance: .
d_gene: .
v_gene: TRBV10-3
CDR3nt: TGTGCCATCAGTGAGGGGGGAAACAATCAACCCCAGCATTTT
CDR3aa: CAISEGGNNQPQHF

j_gene: TRBJ1-6
abundance: few
d_gene: .
v_gene: TRBV2
CDR3nt: TGTGCCAGCAACCCGCAGGCAGATTCACCCCTCCACTTT
CDR3aa: CASNPQADSPLHF

j_gene: TRBJ2-7
abundance: .
d_gene: .
v_gene: TRBV10-3
CDR3nt: TGTGCCATCAGTGAGTTCACCGGGAACCACGAGCAGTACTTC
CDR3aa: CAISEFTGNHEQYF

j_gene: TRBJ2-5
abundance: .
d_gene: .
v_gene: TRBV15
CDR3nt: TGTGCCACCAGCAAGACCGCGACAGCACAAGAGACCCAGTACTTC
CDR3aa: CATSKTATAQETQYF

j_gene: TRBJ1-1
abundance: few
d_gene: .
v_gene: TRBV15
CDR3nt: TGTGCCACCAGCAGAGGGGGCATTAACGCTGAAGCTTTCTTT
CDR3aa: CATSRGGINAEAFF

j_gene: TRBJ1-3
abundance: many
d_gene: .
v_gene: TRBV12-3/TRBV12-4
CDR3nt: TGTGCCAGCAGCTCCCTTGGACAGGGAAACACCATATATTTT
CDR3aa: CASSSLGQGNTIYF

j_gene: TRBJ2-7
abundance: .
d_gene: .
v_gene: TRBV3-1
CDR3nt: TGTGCCAGCAGCCAATATTCAGGGGTTGGCGAGCAGTACTTC
CDR3aa: CASSQYSGVGEQYF

j_gene: TRBJ1-4
abundance: .
d_gene: .
v_gene: TRBV10-3
CDR3nt: TGTGCCATCAGTGAGTCTATGGGGGAAAAACTGTTTTTT
CDR3aa: CAISESMGEKLFF

j_gene: TRBJ2-3
abundance: .
d_gene: .
v_gene: TRBV24-1
CDR3nt: TGTGCCACCAGACCGGGGGCAGATACGCAGTATTTT
CDR3aa: CATRPGADTQYF

j_gene: TRBJ1-2
abundance: .
d_gene: TRBD1
v_gene: TRBV29-1
CDR3nt: TGCAGCGTTGCAGGGGGAGCCTATGGCTACACCTTC
CDR3aa: CSVAGGAYGYTF

j_gene: TRBJ1-3
abundance: .
d_gene: .
v_gene: TRBV12-3/TRBV12-4
CDR3nt: TGTGCCGCGGGCTTTAACACCATATATTTT
CDR3aa: CAAGFNTIYF

j_gene: TRBJ1-6
abundance: .
d_gene: .
v_gene: TRBV20-1
CDR3nt: TGCAGTGCAAGACAGACAGGATCAATTGGTTCACCCCTCCACTTT
CDR3aa: CSARQTGSIGSPLHF

j_gene: TRBJ1-2
abundance: many
d_gene: .
v_gene: TRBV6-1
CDR3nt: TGTGCCAGCAGTCCCCATCAGGCAAACTCTAACTATGGCTACACCTTC
CDR3aa: CASSPHQANSNYGYTF

j_gene: TRBJ2-7
abundance: .
d_gene: .
v_gene: TRBV4-1
CDR3nt: TGCGCCAGCAGCCAGTGGCGGGACAGCTCCTACGAGCAGTACTTC
CDR3aa: CASSQWRDSSYEQYF

j_gene: TRBJ1-1
abundance: few
d_gene: .
v_gene: TRBV25-1
CDR3nt: TGTGCCAGCAGGGGACTCCTGAACACTGAAGCTTTCTTT
CDR3aa: CASRGLLNTEAFF

j_gene: TRBJ1-5
abundance: .
d_gene: TRBD1
v_gene: TRBV2
CDR3nt: TGTGCCAGCAGTGTCCGGACAGGGTATCAGCCCCAGCATTTT
CDR3aa: CASSVRTGYQPQHF

j_gene: TRBJ1-2
abundance: many
d_gene: .
v_gene: TRBV20-1
CDR3nt: TGCAGTGCTAGACCAGGGGTTGGCTACACCTTC
CDR3aa: CSARPGVGYTF

j_gene: TRBJ1-1
abundance: .
d_gene: .
v_gene: TRBV19
CDR3nt: TGTGCCAGTAGTGTCCACATGGGGGTTGAAGCTTTCTTT
CDR3aa: CASSVHMGVEAFF

j_gene: TRBJ2-2
abundance: few
d_gene: .
v_gene: TRBV4-3
CDR3nt: TGCGCCAGCAGCCCCCGGACAGATTCCACCGGGGAGCTGTTTTTT
CDR3aa: CASSPRTDSTGELFF

j_gene: TRBJ1-2
abundance: many
d_gene: TRBD1
v_gene: TRBV6-5
CDR3nt: TGTGCCAGCAGTTCGGGACAGGAGACTTTTGGCTACACCTTC
CDR3aa: CASSSGQETFGYTF

j_gene: TRBJ1-1
abundance: few
d_gene: .
v_gene: TRBV28
CDR3nt: TGTGCCAGCAGCACATTCGGGACGATGGCTGAAGCTTTCTTT
CDR3aa: CASSTFGTMAEAFF

j_gene: TRBJ2-1
abundance: many
d_gene: TRBD2
v_gene: TRBV7-3
CDR3nt: TGTGCCAGCAGCCCTACGGGGGGGGTAGCTGAGCAGTTCTTC
CDR3aa: CASSPTGGVAEQFF

j_gene: TRBJ1-6
abundance: .
d_gene: .
v_gene: TRBV19
CDR3nt: TGTGCCAGTAGTATAGGGGCAGCCTATAATTCACCCCTCCACTTT
CDR3aa: CASSIGAAYNSPLHF

j_gene: TRBJ2-6
abundance: .
d_gene: .
v_gene: TRBV7-9
CDR3nt: TGTGCTAGCAGCTTCCAGGGGGCCAACGTCCTGACTTTC
CDR3aa: CASSFQGANVLTF